Shown below are 15 T cell receptor beta chains from a single sample sequenced in a study of human T cells and chemical hapten exposure. This sample's time point: patch test 1, 2 weeks after DPC sensitization. Treatment noted: therapeutic diphenylcyclopropenone sensitization with weekly scalp DPC. TCRdb re-analysed the RACE reads in MiXCR, keeping a single row per CDR3 protein. Of about 360,000 distinct CDR3 sequences in the sample, approximately 6.9% were seen once. The source was whole blood, collected in connection with sensitization to the hapten diphenylcyclopropenone (DPC). Receptors were obtained from a woman aged 18 to 35 with alopecia areata. Some clones in this sample may be carry-over from other donors' samples.

J is TRBJ1-2 and V is TRBV7-9; D gene unclear. Deletions cut 5 bases from V and 6 bases from J, with 10 bases between. Germline loops: CDR1 SEHNR, CDR2 FQNEAQ (reference sequence). This CDR3 spans 12 amino acids. CDR3 in DNA: TGTGCCAGCAGCCCCCTTCGCGATGGCTACACCTTC. It translates to CASSPLRDGYTF.

This clonotype was seen only a few times. The rearrangement uses TRBV6-2 or TRBV6-3 and TRBJ1-1; TRBD1 matches at 7 bases. The germline gives CDR1 MNHEY, CDR2 SVGEGT. The CDR3 covers 18 residues. Trimming at V came to 2 bases and at J to 0 bases, leaving 12 bases not matched to a gene. For the CDR3, the DNA is TGTGCCAGCAGTTACCTGGACGAGGGGGCCGTTGTGAACACTGAAGCTTTCTTT. This gives the protein CASSYLDEGAVVNTEAFF.

The chain combines TRBV10-3 with TRBJ2-1, with D tentatively TRBD1 or TRBD2 (5 bases each). The V gene lost 10 bases and the J gene lost 4 bases, with 8 bases spanning the gap. Germline V gene sequence: CDR1 ENHRY, CDR2 SYGVKD. This CDR3 has 11 residues. CDR3 in amino acids: CATGPYNEQFF. The DNA for the CDR3 is TGTGCCACGGGACCTTACAATGAGCAGTTCTTC.

This clonotype has ten or more counts. The chain recombines TRBV10-2 with TRBJ2-1; no reliable D call. Germline CDR1 is WSHSY and CDR2 is SAAADI. V lost 6 bases to trimming and J lost 4 bases, with 7 bases between them. The CDR3 consists of 12 residues. The CDR3 reads CASRLNYNEQFF. In nucleotides, the CDR3 is TGCGCCAGCAGACTTAATTACAATGAGCAGTTCTTC.

In this sample, this clonotype turned up a few times. The CDR3 loop is CASSSRTSPNTGELFF. CDR3 DNA: TGTGCCAGCAGCTCGAGGACTAGCCCGAACACCGGGGAGCTGTTTTTT. This chain links TRBV11-2 with TRBJ2-2; TRBD2 matches 8 bases. The germline CDR1 and CDR2 sequences are SGHAT and FQNNGV. V was pared by 4 bases and J by 0 bases, with 4 bases of the junction left unmatched. This CDR3 comprises 16 residues.

This clonotype was observed at least ten times. The V call is TRBV4-2, the J call TRBJ1-1; D is undetermined. Germline V gene sequence: CDR1 LGHNA, CDR2 YNFKEQ. The CDR3 runs 14 residues. The V end was cut by 2 bases, the J end by 3 bases, with 10 bases between. This CDR3 is CASSQISGYTEAFF. CDR3 DNA: TGTGCCAGCAGCCAAATTTCCGGGTACACTGAAGCTTTCTTT.

At least ten counts were recorded for this clonotype. J is TRBJ2-1 and V is TRBV6-2 or TRBV6-3; possible D gene TRBD2, 6 bases. The CDR3 runs 13 residues. Germline V gene sequence: CDR1 MNHEY, CDR2 SVGEGT. V dropped 5 bases and J dropped 3 bases, with 8 bases sitting between them. This chain's CDR3 is CASSPGDYNEQFF. CDR3 DNA sequence: TGTGCCAGCAGTCCGGGGGACTACAATGAGCAGTTCTTC.

This clonotype has ten or more counts. This chain's CDR3 is CASSLSGGGYTF. DNA of the CDR3: TGTGCCAGCAGTTTATCAGGGGGCGGCTACACCTTC. The genes are TRBV12-3 or TRBV12-4 and TRBJ1-2; 8 bases align to TRBD1. The trim removed 2 bases at V and 8 bases at J, leaving 1 base unmatched. The CDR3 spans 12 residues.

This clonotype was detected only a few times. The chain combines TRBV3-1 with TRBJ2-1; D is perhaps TRBD1 (6 bases). V gave up 5 bases and J gave up 9 bases, with 20 bases separating them. Germline CDR1 reads LGHDT; CDR2 reads YNNKEL (reference sequence). This CDR3 has 15 amino acids. The CDR3 DNA reads TGTGCCAGCAGCACCTCTCATGACAGGCACGTTGAGCAGTTCTTC. This sequence encodes CASSTSHDRHVEQFF.

This clonotype has only a few counts. This sequence joins TRBV14 and TRBJ1-6; weak D call: TRBD1 (6 bases). This CDR3 has 16 amino acids. Trimming stripped 0 bases from V and 4 bases from J, with 10 bases between. Germline V gene lookup returns CDR1 SGHDN and CDR2 FVKESK. In DNA form, the CDR3 reads TGTGCCAGCAGCCAAGACTACAGGGCATATAATTCACCCCTCCACTTT. Residues: CASSQDYRAYNSPLHF.

The table lists this clonotype with many counts. The rearrangement links TRBV21-1 to TRBJ1-5. TRBV21-1 represents a pseudogene. This CDR3 region has 16 residues. DNA for the CDR3: TGTGCCAGCAGGAGAAAGGAGGAGGTTAGCAATCAGCCCCAGCATTTT. As protein: CASRRKEEVSNQPQHF.

This clonotype has a count of ten or more. The J gene is TRBJ2-2, the V gene TRBV27; 8 bases are a match to TRBD1. V lost 6 bases, J lost 6 bases, and 6 bases stayed unmatched. The CDR3 has 14 amino acids. From germline, CDR1 is MNHEY and CDR2 SMNVEV (reference sequence). CDR3 DNA: TGTGCCAGCAGGCGCAACAGGGGGGCCGGGGAGCTGTTTTTT. Its protein product is CASRRNRGAGELFF.

There are a few counts of this clonotype. The CDR3 DNA sequence: TGTGCTAGTGGTTTTATGAGGGGTGGCACAGATACGCAGTATTTT. Residues: CASGFMRGGTDTQYF. The chain combines TRBV12-5 with TRBJ2-3, with D perhaps assigned TRBD1 or TRBD2 (5 bases each). This CDR3 contains 15 residues. Between the trimmed V and J ends, which lost 3 bases and 1 base, there was a span of 11 bases. Germline V CDR1 and CDR2: LGHNT, FRNRAP.

This clonotype has ten or more counts. The chain combines TRBV4-1 with TRBJ1-1; no definite D call. The V end was cut by 1 base, the J end by 0 bases, with 6 bases between. Germline V lookup: CDR1 MGHRA, CDR2 YSYEKL. CDR3 length: 14 residues. The CDR3 region has the DNA TGCGCCAGCAGCCAAGCCGACCTGAACACTGAAGCTTTCTTT. Encoded protein: CASSQADLNTEAFF.

The chain recombines TRBV11-2 with TRBJ2-1, with D maybe TRBD1 (6 bases). The length of the CDR3 is 15 residues. The V gene's germline CDR1 is SGHAT and CDR2 FQNNGV. The germline V and J ends were trimmed by 4 bases and 4 bases, with 14 bases remaining between them. The CDR3 nucleotides read TGTGCCAGCAGCTCTATAGTACAGGGTTACAATGAGCAGTTCTTC. Its translation: CASSSIVQGYNEQFF.